The T cell receptor beta chain under discussion was sequenced for a study of cytotoxic CD8 clonotypes in ibrutinib-treated CLL. Broader study findings: Baseline clonality was higher than in age-matched healthy donors and moved in step with circulating CD8+ T-cell counts. Baseline levels were approached again at progression, after clonality had risen at ibrutinib response.

The protocol was immunoSEQ multiplex PCR, while the TCRdb copy is restricted to in-frame clones and leaves out a portion. The table lists around 140,000 clones, 70% to 90% of them singletons. As regards this clone: The target antigen is unknown.

The germline V gene encodes CDR1 SGHTA and CDR2 FQGTGA. Trimming removed 4 bases from V and 5 bases from J; junction bases left unmatched: 5. The CDR3 runs 13 residues. Source: PBMCs, taken after 24 months of ibrutinib treatment. The sequence came from a human donor with chronic lymphocytic leukemia. This chain uses TRBV7-3 with TRBJ2-7; 7 positions match TRBD1. Written as DNA, the CDR3 is TGTGCCAGCAGCTATAGCGACAGGGACGAGCAGTACTTC. Its protein is CASSYSDRDEQYF.